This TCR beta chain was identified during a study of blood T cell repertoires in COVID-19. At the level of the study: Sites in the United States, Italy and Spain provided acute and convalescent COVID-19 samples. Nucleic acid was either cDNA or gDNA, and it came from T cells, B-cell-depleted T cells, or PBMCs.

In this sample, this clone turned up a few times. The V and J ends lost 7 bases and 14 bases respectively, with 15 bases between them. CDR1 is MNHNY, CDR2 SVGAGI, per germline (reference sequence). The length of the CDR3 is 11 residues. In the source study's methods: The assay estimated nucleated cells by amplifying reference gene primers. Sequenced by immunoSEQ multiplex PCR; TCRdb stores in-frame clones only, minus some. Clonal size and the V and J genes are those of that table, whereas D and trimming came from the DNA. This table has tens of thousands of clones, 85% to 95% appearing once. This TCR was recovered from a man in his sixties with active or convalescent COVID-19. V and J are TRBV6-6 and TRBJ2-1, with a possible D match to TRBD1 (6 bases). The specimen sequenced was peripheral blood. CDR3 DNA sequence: TGTGCCAGCAATACCGGGACAAACGAGTTCTTC. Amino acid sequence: CASNTGTNEFF.